A selection of T cell receptor beta chains follows, all from one sample in a study of control samples from healthy donors and cancer patients. The assay was immunoSEQ multiplex PCR, and TCRdb's table has in-frame clones only and misses some. The data hold around 140,000 clones, with around 92% observed a single time. The sample comprised blood. Receptors were obtained from a woman aged 50 to 60 in good health. CDR3s include the opening cysteine and the closing phenylalanine or tryptophan. A D gene is named only where the DNA matches it firmly. Size tells how often a clone was seen (once, few, many) or the class of an expanded clone, and some rows leave it out.

size: -
D: TRBD1
J: TRBJ2-7
V: TRBV5-8
DNA: TGTGCCAGCAGCTTCGGACAGGGGTGGGAGCAGTACTTC
CDR3: CASSFGQGWEQYF

size: -
D: TRBD2
J: TRBJ2-2
V: TRBV5-4
DNA: TGTGCCAGCAGCTTGACTAGCGGGAACGGGGAGCTGTTTTTT
CDR3: CASSLTSGNGELFF

size: -
D: -
J: TRBJ2-3
V: TRBV21-1
DNA: TGTGCCAGCAGCAATTCCCCGCAGAGGGAGGTCCCTGGTACAGATACGCAGTATTTT
CDR3: CASSNSPQREVPGTDTQYF

size: -
D: -
J: TRBJ2-5
V: TRBV10-2
DNA: TGCGCCAGCAGTGAGGCCCAAGAGACCCAGTACTTC
CDR3: CASSEAQETQYF

size: -
D: -
J: TRBJ1-1
V: TRBV3-1/TRBV3-2
DNA: TGTGCCAGCAGCCAAATCGGGGGAGATACTGAAGCTTTCTTT
CDR3: CASSQIGGDTEAFF

size: -
D: -
J: TRBJ2-1
V: TRBV6-2/TRBV6-3
DNA: TGTGCCAGCAGTGCGAAGGCCCCTGAAGGCAATGAGCAGTTCTTC
CDR3: CASSAKAPEGNEQFF

size: -
D: TRBD1
J: TRBJ1-4
V: TRBV11-2
DNA: TGTGCCAGCAACAACAGGGGCCAGGAAAAACTGTTTTTT
CDR3: CASNNRGQEKLFF

size: -
D: TRBD1
J: TRBJ2-1
V: TRBV28
DNA: TGTGCCAGCAGTCCCCCCCTTCAGGGGGTTGAGCAGTTCTTC
CDR3: CASSPPLQGVEQFF

size: -
D: TRBD1
J: TRBJ1-5
V: TRBV19
DNA: TGTGCCAGTAAGACAGGGCTGAATCAGCCCCAGCATTTT
CDR3: CASKTGLNQPQHF

size: -
D: TRBD2
J: TRBJ2-1
V: TRBV6-6
DNA: TGTGCCAGCAGTCTACCCCCCGGCGGGCGGGGGTTAGACAATGAGCAGTTCTTC
CDR3: CASSLPPGGRGLDNEQFF

size: once
D: -
J: TRBJ1-1
V: TRBV19
DNA: TGTGCCAGTAGGAAAACAGGGACCACTGAAGCTTTCTTT
CDR3: CASRKTGTTEAFF

size: -
D: TRBD1
J: TRBJ1-4
V: TRBV5-1
DNA: TGCGCCAGCAGCAAGCCGGGACAGGGAGAAAAACTGTTTTTT
CDR3: CASSKPGQGEKLFF

size: -
D: TRBD2
J: TRBJ2-3
V: TRBV24-1
DNA: TGTGCCACCAGTGACCCGCCTAGCGGGGGCACAGATACGCAGTATTTT
CDR3: CATSDPPSGGTDTQYF

size: -
D: -
J: TRBJ1-2
V: TRBV6-2/TRBV6-3
DNA: TGTGCCAGCGGCCACACCAACCATAACTATGGCTACACCTTC
CDR3: CASGHTNHNYGYTF

size: few
D: -
J: TRBJ1-1
V: TRBV13
DNA: TGTGCCAGCAGCTTTTCCAGGGTGGGTACTGAAGCTTTCTTT
CDR3: CASSFSRVGTEAFF

size: -
D: -
J: TRBJ1-1
V: TRBV5-4
DNA: TGTGCCAGCAATCTGGCGGGGAACACTGAAGCTTTCTTT
CDR3: CASNLAGNTEAFF

size: -
D: -
J: TRBJ1-4
V: TRBV19
DNA: TGTGCCAGTAGTGTAGTGCCGACAACTAATGAAAAACTGTTTTTT
CDR3: CASSVVPTTNEKLFF

size: -
D: -
J: TRBJ1-1
V: TRBV10-3
DNA: TGTGCCATCAGTGAGGGGGTATCTGAAGCTTTCTTT
CDR3: CAISEGVSEAFF

size: -
D: -
J: TRBJ2-3
V: TRBV10-3
DNA: TGTGCCACCAACGTTGCGGGGCGCACAGATACGCAGTATTTT
CDR3: CATNVAGRTDTQYF

size: -
D: TRBD2
J: TRBJ2-1
V: TRBV5-1
DNA: TGCGCCAGCAACAAGCGGGATGACTACAATGAGCAGTTCTTC
CDR3: CASNKRDDYNEQFF

size: -
D: TRBD1
J: TRBJ2-6
V: TRBV30
DNA: TGTGCCTGGAGTACTATCCCGGGACAGGGGAAACCTGGGGCCAACGTCCTGACTTTC
CDR3: CAWSTIPGQGKPGANVLTF

size: -
D: -
J: TRBJ2-3
V: TRBV30
DNA: TGTGCCTGGAGTGTACGGTCTAGAGATGCGCAGTATTTT
CDR3: CAWSVRSRDAQYF

size: -
D: -
J: TRBJ2-1
V: TRBV2
DNA: TGTGCCAGCACCGGGGAGAGGGGGGGCCTTTTCAATGAGCAGTTCTTC
CDR3: CASTGERGGLFNEQFF

size: -
D: -
J: TRBJ1-1
V: TRBV5-1
DNA: TGCGCCAGCAGCGCGACAGGCCGGAACACTGAAGCTTTCTTT
CDR3: CASSATGRNTEAFF

size: -
D: TRBD1
J: TRBJ2-5
V: TRBV7-6
DNA: TGTGCCAGCAGCGGCGCCCGACAGGGGCTGGAGACCCAGTACTTC
CDR3: CASSGARQGLETQYF

size: -
D: -
J: TRBJ2-7
V: TRBV7-8
DNA: TGTGCCAGCAGCGGGGGGACCCCTTACGAGCAGTACTTC
CDR3: CASSGGTPYEQYF

size: -
D: -
J: TRBJ1-2
V: TRBV30
DNA: TGTGCCTGGGGGGCCGGAAACTATGGCTACACCTTC
CDR3: CAWGAGNYGYTF

size: -
D: TRBD2
J: TRBJ2-7
V: TRBV2
DNA: TGTGCCAGCAGTGGCAGGGCTTCGGTTAGCGGGACTACCTACGAGCAGTACTTC
CDR3: CASSGRASVSGTTYEQYF

size: -
D: -
J: TRBJ2-7
V: TRBV6-2/TRBV6-3
DNA: TGTGCCAGCAGTTTGAGTCCGAGCTCCTACGAGCAGTACTTC
CDR3: CASSLSPSSYEQYF

size: -
D: -
J: TRBJ1-5
V: TRBV18
DNA: TGTGCCAGCTCACTTCAGGGTACCGGACAGCCCCAGCATTTT
CDR3: CASSLQGTGQPQHF

size: -
D: -
J: TRBJ1-1
V: TRBV28
DNA: TGTGCCAGCAGTTGGAGACAGCCGAACACTGAAGCTTTCTTT
CDR3: CASSWRQPNTEAFF

size: once
D: TRBD2
J: TRBJ2-1
V: TRBV13
DNA: TGTGCCAGCAGCTCAGCGGGAGGGCAAGACAATGAGCAGTTCTTC
CDR3: CASSSAGGQDNEQFF

size: -
D: -
J: TRBJ1-5
V: TRBV2
DNA: TGTGCCAGCAGTGAAGGCCGGGGAGCCAATCAGCCCCAGCATTTT
CDR3: CASSEGRGANQPQHF

size: -
D: -
J: TRBJ1-2
V: TRBV30
DNA: TGTGCCTGGAGTGGTGTAACAGTTAACTATGGCTACACCTTC
CDR3: CAWSGVTVNYGYTF

size: -
D: -
J: TRBJ2-3
V: TRBV6-5
DNA: TGTGCCAGCAGTTACTTCGGGCGGTCTGTGGCAGATACGCAGTATTTT
CDR3: CASSYFGRSVADTQYF

size: -
D: -
J: TRBJ2-5
V: TRBV5-4
DNA: TGTGCCAGCAGCTTGGCTTGGGGGGAAGAGACCCAGTACTTC
CDR3: CASSLAWGEETQYF

size: once
D: -
J: TRBJ1-2
V: TRBV5-1
DNA: TGCGCCAGCAGGTTCGAGGGACTCTCTTATGGCTACACCTTC
CDR3: CASRFEGLSYGYTF

size: -
D: TRBD1
J: TRBJ2-7
V: TRBV19
DNA: TGTGCCAGTAGTCGGACAGGGTACGAGCAGTACTTC
CDR3: CASSRTGYEQYF

size: -
D: -
J: TRBJ1-2
V: TRBV10-1
DNA: TGCGCCAGCAGTGACGGTTATGGCTACACCTTC
CDR3: CASSDGYGYTF

size: once
D: -
J: TRBJ1-1
V: TRBV19
DNA: TGTGCCAGTACCCTGGCGGGCAGACGAATGAACACTGAAGCTTTCTTT
CDR3: CASTLAGRRMNTEAFF

size: -
D: -
J: TRBJ2-1
V: TRBV7-8
DNA: TGTGCCAGCAGCTTAGCCGCCGCGGGGTCTTCTGGGTTCTTC
CDR3: CASSLAAAGSSGFF

size: -
D: -
J: TRBJ1-2
V: TRBV28
DNA: TGTGCCAGCAGTCCCATTCAGGGGATTGGAGACTATGGCTACACCTTC
CDR3: CASSPIQGIGDYGYTF